This entry features one T cell receptor (beta chain) sequence. One base away lies a much larger clone, so this may be a sequencing read error. Sorting of live CD3+CD8+TCRalphabeta+ cells by PD-1 and/or TIGIT gave four subsets. Each library started from roughly 16 ng of total RNA using the QIAseq Immune Repertoire TCR panel. One entry per CDR3 protein, called by TCRdb with MiXCR from the reads. The sample shows around 320 distinct CDR3 sequences, around 12% of them seen only once. The germline V gene encodes CDR1 ENHRY and CDR2 SYGVKD. V was shortened by 0 bases and J by 15 bases, with 12 bases between the two germline ends. The CDR3 is made up of 12 amino acids. These data come from a study of circulating CD8 cells and anti-PD-1 response in melanoma.

The chain joins TRBV10-3 to TRBJ2-1; D gene unclear. The source of this sequence is a human donor with melanoma. The specimen comprised CD8+ T cells from PBMCs, sampled at baseline or after one month of anti-PD-1 therapy (not recorded which). Here the CDR3 reads CAISESELNRFF. CDR3 sequence (DNA): TGTGCCATCAGTGAGTCGGAATTAAATCGGTTCTTC.